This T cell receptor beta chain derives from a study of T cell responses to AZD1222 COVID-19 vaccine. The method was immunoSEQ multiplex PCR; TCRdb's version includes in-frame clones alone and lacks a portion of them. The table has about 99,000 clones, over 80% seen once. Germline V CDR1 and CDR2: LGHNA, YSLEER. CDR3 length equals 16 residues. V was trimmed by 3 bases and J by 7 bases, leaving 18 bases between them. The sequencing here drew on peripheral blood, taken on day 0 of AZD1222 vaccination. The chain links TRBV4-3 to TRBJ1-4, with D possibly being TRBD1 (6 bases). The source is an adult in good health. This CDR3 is CASSHVPPGEGEKLFF. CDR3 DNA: TGCGCCAGCAGCCATGTACCCCCAGGGGAAGGTGAAAAACTGTTTTTT.